A single sample is the source of the 23 T cell receptor beta chains below, sequenced in a study of blood T cell repertoires in COVID-19. The assay was immunoSEQ multiplex PCR, and TCRdb's table has in-frame clones only and misses some. Among 230,000 or so clones listed, around 90% were seen once. The sample was peripheral blood. Receptors originate from a woman aged 55-75 years with COVID-19, enrolled during active disease.

This clone is a singleton in its sample. The J gene is TRBJ2-5, the V gene TRBV6-5; D possibly corresponds to TRBD2 (5 bases). Germline V gene lookup returns CDR1 MNHEY and CDR2 SVGAGI. The CDR3 is 14 residues long. The V gene lost 4 bases and the J gene lost 2 bases, with 11 bases spanning the gap. CDR3 amino acids: CASSSLRGQETQYF. Written as DNA, the CDR3 is TGTGCCAGCAGTTCCCTCCGGGGACAAGAGACCCAGTACTTC.

The chain combines TRBV7-2 with TRBJ1-2, with 7 bases matching TRBD1. Germline loops: CDR1 SGHTA, CDR2 FQGNSA. V shed 5 bases and J 6 bases; nucleotides not matched to a gene: 15. The CDR3 loop spans 16 amino acids. CDR3: CASSLTGTAFSHGYTF. CDR3 sequence (DNA): TGTGCCAGCAGCCTAACCGGGACAGCGTTTTCTCATGGCTACACCTTC.

The gene calls are TRBV19 and TRBJ1-6, with 8 bases that match TRBD1. This CDR3 comprises 17 residues. Trimming removed 1 base from V and 10 bases from J; junction bases left unmatched: 12. From germline, CDR1 is LNHDA and CDR2 SQIVND (reference sequence). The CDR3 is CASSIVGTGQGGSPLHF. DNA of the CDR3: TGTGCCAGTAGTATAGTGGGGACCGGACAGGGTGGATCACCCCTCCACTTT.

This clone appeared a few times. Additional DNA sequences in this sample encode the identical CDR3. This rearrangement joins TRBV5-1 to TRBJ1-1; 7 nucleotides line up with TRBD1. V shed 0 bases, J shed 3 bases, and the junction held 2 bases outside the gene matches. This CDR3 contains 14 residues. Germline V gives CDR1 SGHRS, CDR2 YFSETQ. The CDR3 region has the DNA TGCGCCAGCAGCTTGGGACAGGGATACACTGAAGCTTTCTTT. Its protein is CASSLGQGYTEAFF.

The J gene is TRBJ1-1, the V gene TRBV9; a weak D match, TRBD1 (5 bases). The germline CDR1 and CDR2 sequences are SGDLS and YYNGEE. V was cut by 0 bases and J by 1 base, with 7 bases left in between. This CDR3 spans 14 amino acids. Written as DNA, the CDR3 is TGTGCCAGCAGCGTAGGGGGCCGGAACACTGAAGCTTTCTTT. Protein: CASSVGGRNTEAFF.

This chain connects TRBV23-1 to TRBJ2-3, with 14 nucleotides matching TRBD2. TRBV23-1 is assigned to the ORF class and has an uncertain function. V lost 6 bases to trimming and J lost 4 bases; unmatched junction nucleotides: 15. This CDR3 has 19 residues. CDR3 region: CASSHRLAGGPTRPDTQYF. The CDR3 coding sequence is TGCGCCAGCAGCCACAGACTAGCGGGGGGGCCCACCCGGCCAGATACGCAGTATTTT.

V and J are TRBV14 and TRBJ2-5; D is ambiguous. CDR1 is SGHDN and CDR2 is FVKESK in the germline V gene. V lost 2 bases and J lost 1, with 11 bases in between. The CDR3 is made up of 15 amino acids. In DNA, the CDR3 is TGTGCCAGCAGCCAACGCCTCGGGTCCCAAGAGACCCAGTACTTC. This sequence encodes CASSQRLGSQETQYF. Variable domain in full (rest from reference TRBV14 and TRBJ2-5): EAGVTQFPSHSVIEKGQTVTLRCDPISGHDNLYWYRRVMGKEIKFLLHFVKESKQDESGMPNNRFLAERTGGTYSTLKVQPAELEDSGVYFCASSQRLGSQETQYFGPGTRLLVL.

The table lists this clone with a few counts. The V call is TRBV3-1 (or the pseudogene TRBV3-2), the J call TRBJ2-7, with 9 bases identical to TRBD1. The CDR3 contains 16 residues. J gave up 3 bases and V 0 bases, and 6 bases lay outside the gene matches. The germline gives CDR1 LGHDT, CDR2 YNNKEL (reference sequence). The CDR3 protein is CASSQDIGTGHYEQYF. For the CDR3, the DNA is TGTGCCAGCAGCCAAGATATCGGGACAGGGCACTACGAGCAGTACTTC.

J is TRBJ2-5 and V is TRBV7-9, with D unclear. Trimming took 1 base from V and 5 from J, leaving 5 bases between them. Germline CDR1 SEHNR, CDR2 FQNEAQ (reference sequence). CDR3 size: 12 residues. CDR3 coding DNA: TGTGCCAGCAGCTTAGTTATGGAGACCCAGTACTTC. Translated, it gives CASSLVMETQYF.

The chain recombines TRBV5-4 with TRBJ2-7, with TRBD2 as a possible D gene (5 bases). The CDR3 consists of 14 residues. Trimming took 0 bases from V and 4 from J, leaving 11 bases between them. Germline V gene lookup returns CDR1 SGHNT and CDR2 YYREEE (reference sequence). The DNA of the CDR3 is TGTGCCAGCAGCTTGGCCGGGTCGGGGTACGAGCAGTACTTC. This sequence encodes CASSLAGSGYEQYF.

V usage is TRBV19 and J usage is TRBJ1-2; TRBD1 agrees at 10 bases. CDR3 size: 16 residues. V was pared by 0 bases and J by 5 bases, with 6 bases of the junction left unmatched. Looked up from germline, CDR1 is LNHDA and CDR2 is SQIVND (reference sequence). The CDR3: CASSIDRTGGKYGYTF. CDR3 nucleotides: TGTGCCAGTAGTATAGACCGGACAGGGGGTAAATATGGCTACACCTTC.

The CDR3 nucleotides are TGTGCCAGCAGCGACAGGGGAGTCGGTGGCTACACCTTC. Protein: CASSDRGVGGYTF. The J gene is TRBJ1-2, the V gene TRBV7-8; TRBD1 matches at 8 bases. After removal of 5 bases from V and 7 bases from J, the junction contained 6 bases not matched to a gene. The germline V gene has CDR1 SGHVS and CDR2 FQNEAQ. This CDR3 has 13 amino acids.

V is TRBV19 and J is TRBJ1-1, with D maybe TRBD1 (5 bases). This CDR3 has 12 amino acids. CDR1 is LNHDA and CDR2 is SQIVND in the germline V gene (reference sequence). V was cut by 6 bases and J by 5 bases, with 10 bases left in between. The CDR3 region is CASSPGYTEAFF. CDR3 bases: TGTGCCAGTAGCCCAGGGTATACTGAAGCTTTCTTT.

This clone was counted only a few times. The chain carries TRBV19 and TRBJ1-2; no definite D call. This CDR3 comprises 14 residues. V lost 5 bases to trimming and J lost 3 bases, with 13 bases between them. The germline CDR1 and CDR2 sequences are LNHDA and SQIVND (reference sequence). The CDR3 DNA reads TGTGCCAGTAGTCCTGAGGTGTGGGACTATGGCTACACCTTC. It is translated as CASSPEVWDYGYTF. The whole variable domain, filled in from reference TRBV19 and TRBJ1-2, reads DGGITQSPKYLFRKEGQNVTLSCEQNLNHDAMYWYRQDPGQGLRLIYYSQIVNDFQKGDIAEGYSVSREKKESFPLTVTSAQKNPTAFYLCASSPEVWDYGYTFGSGTRLTVV.

J is TRBJ2-3 and V is TRBV7-9; 10 bases map to TRBD2. The CDR3 is 16 residues long. V shed 3 bases, J shed 1 base, and the junction held 4 bases outside the gene matches. Germline V gene sequence: CDR1 SEHNR, CDR2 FQNEAQ (reference sequence). The CDR3 is CASSFPLAGGTDTQYF. The CDR3 nucleotides are TGTGCCAGCAGCTTTCCCCTAGCGGGGGGCACAGATACGCAGTATTTT.

The rearrangement uses TRBV6-5 and TRBJ1-6; TRBD1 might be the D (5 bases). The germline V gene encodes CDR1 MNHEY and CDR2 SVGAGI. This CDR3 has 14 amino acids. V was pared by 0 bases and J by 10 bases, with 10 bases between. CDR3 DNA sequence: TGTGCCAGCAGTTACTCGGGGCGCTACTCACCCCTCCACTTT. Its protein is CASSYSGRYSPLHF.

The V and J genes are TRBV2 and TRBJ2-7; D gene uncertain. The V gene lost 4 bases and the J gene lost 4 bases, with 11 bases spanning the gap. CDR1 SNHLY and CDR2 FYNNEI come from the germline V gene. There are 13 residues in the CDR3. DNA for the CDR3: TGTGCCAGCAGTGTTCCGGGTCGGTACGAGCAGTACTTC. This translates into CASSVPGRYEQYF. The full variable domain, rest sourced from reference TRBV2 and TRBJ2-7, is EPEVTQTPSHQVTQMGQEVILRCVPISNHLYFYWYRQILGQKVEFLVSFYNNEISEKSEIFDDQFSVERPDGSNFTLKIRSTKLEDSAMYFCASSVPGRYEQYFGPGTRLTVT.

The genes are TRBV7-2 and TRBJ2-1; 13 nucleotides match TRBD2. With 4 bases clipped from V and 10 bases from J, the junction kept 7 bases outside the gene matches. The CDR3 extends over 15 amino acids. Germline loops: CDR1 SGHTA, CDR2 FQGNSA. Written as DNA, the CDR3 is TGTGCCAGCAGCTCCTCGGGACTAGCGGGGTACGAGCAGTTCTTC. It codes for CASSSSGLAGYEQFF.

This sequence joins TRBV9 and TRBJ1-3; tentatively, D is TRBD1 (6 bases). Trimming removed 4 bases from V and 1 base from J, with 12 bases in between. This CDR3 has 15 residues. Germline CDR1 SGDLS, CDR2 YYNGEE. The CDR3 reads CASSPRTVSGNTIYF. The CDR3 coding sequence is TGTGCCAGCAGCCCCAGGACAGTTTCTGGAAACACCATATATTTT.

This chain connects TRBV7-2 to TRBJ1-2, with D possibly TRBD1 on 5 matching bases. Germline V gene lookup returns CDR1 SGHTA and CDR2 FQGNSA. Trimming took off 5 bases at V and 3 bases at J, with 10 bases between the two ends. This CDR3 region has 13 residues. The CDR3 DNA is TGTGCCAGCAGCCCGGACACCTACTATGGCTACACCTTC. Protein product: CASSPDTYYGYTF.

This chain links TRBV5-4 with TRBJ1-3, with TRBD1 matching over 7 bases. The CDR3 is 15 residues long. CDR1 is SGHNT and CDR2 is YYREEE in the germline V gene (reference sequence). Losses at the gene ends were 0 bases for V and 0 bases for J; bases not matched to a gene: 0. For the CDR3, the DNA is TGTGCCAGCAGCTTGGACAGGGGCTCTGGAAACACCATATATTTT. Protein sequence: CASSLDRGSGNTIYF.

This chain uses TRBV4-1 with TRBJ1-5, with 9 nucleotides matching TRBD1. The V and J ends lost 2 bases and 4 bases, in that order; junction bases with no gene match: 9. This CDR3 comprises 17 residues. CDR1 is MGHRA and CDR2 is YSYEKL in the germline V gene. CDR3 loop: CASSQNLGQGGNQPQHF. CDR3 DNA sequence: TGCGCCAGCAGCCAAAACCTGGGACAGGGCGGTAATCAGCCCCAGCATTTT.

The chain joins TRBV7-3 to TRBJ1-1; 8 bases fit TRBD1. V gave up 5 bases and J gave up 3 bases; unmatched junction bases: 2. This CDR3 region has 13 residues. Germline CDR1 reads SGHTA; CDR2 reads FQGTGA. CDR3 residues: CASSKDRDTEAFF. For the CDR3, the DNA is TGTGCCAGCAGCAAGGACAGGGACACTGAAGCTTTCTTT.